In its sample, the clone carrying this T cell receptor (beta chain) was seen many times. As yet, its antigen is unknown. This sample was included in a study of neurological immune-mediated disorders. General study results and limits: Among 34 multiple sclerosis patients, 18 had repertoires that phylogenetic grouping placed in one related-CDR3 cluster, a possible signature.

Germline CDR1 is SQVTM and CDR2 is ANQGSEA. Losses at the gene ends were 1 base for V and 7 bases for J; bases not matched to a gene: 7. The CDR3 extends over 14 amino acids. The cDNA was synthesized by 5'RACE incorporating 10-nucleotide random UMIs. From the 5' RACE reads, TCRdb called clonotypes with MiXCR, one entry per CDR3 protein. This sample yields some 60,000 distinct CDR3 sequences, of which 2% to 2.5% are seen a single time; about 3% belongs to the top ten. PBMCs stored at -80 C, 2 million in total, were the source of the unsorted libraries. Sequencing was carried out using PBMCs. The chain employs TRBV29-1 and TRBJ1-5; 7 bases align to TRBD1. This receptor was identified in a man aged 45-60 years with multiple sclerosis. The CDR3 sequence is CSVEGVQGGQPQHF. The CDR3 region has the DNA TGCAGCGTTGAAGGGGTGCAGGGGGGACAGCCCCAGCATTTT.